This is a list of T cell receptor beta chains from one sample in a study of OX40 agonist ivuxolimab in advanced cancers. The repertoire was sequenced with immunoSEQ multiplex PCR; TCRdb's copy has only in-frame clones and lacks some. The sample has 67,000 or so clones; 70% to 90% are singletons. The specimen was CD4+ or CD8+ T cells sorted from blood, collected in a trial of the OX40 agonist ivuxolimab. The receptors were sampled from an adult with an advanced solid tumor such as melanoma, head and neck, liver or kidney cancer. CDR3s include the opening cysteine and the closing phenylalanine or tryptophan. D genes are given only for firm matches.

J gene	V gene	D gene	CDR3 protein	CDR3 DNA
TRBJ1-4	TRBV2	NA	CASSEGLAVGKLFF	TGTGCCAGCAGTGAAGGATTGGCGGTGGGAAAACTGTTTTTT
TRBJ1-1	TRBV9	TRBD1	CASSVAGQGVDTEAFF	TGTGCCAGCAGCGTAGCTGGACAGGGAGTGGACACTGAAGCTTTCTTT
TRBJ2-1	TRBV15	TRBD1	CATSIDRGYNEQFF	TGTGCCACCAGCATAGACAGGGGCTACAATGAGCAGTTCTTC
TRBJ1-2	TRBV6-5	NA	CASSWTVGYGYTF	TGTGCCAGCAGTTGGACAGTTGGCTATGGCTACACCTTC
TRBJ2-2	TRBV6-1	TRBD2	CASSEGWLAGGSGELFF	TGTGCCAGCAGTGAAGGGTGGTTAGCGGGGGGTTCCGGGGAGCTGTTTTTT
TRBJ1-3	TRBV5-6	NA	CASSLVRGSGNTIYF	TGTGCCAGCAGCTTGGTGAGAGGTTCTGGAAACACCATATATTTT
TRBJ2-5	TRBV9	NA	CASSPQETQYF	TGTGCCAGCAGCCCTCAGGAGACCCAGTACTTC
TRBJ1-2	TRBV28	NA	CASSGNTGIDYGYTF	TGTGCCAGCAGTGGAAATACAGGGATTGACTATGGCTACACCTTC
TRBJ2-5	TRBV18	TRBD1	CASSRGTGGQETQYF	TGTGCCAGCTCACGGGGGACAGGGGGCCAAGAGACCCAGTACTTC
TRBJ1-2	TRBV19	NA	CASSIGALGYALGHEDYGYTF	TGTGCCAGTAGTATAGGCGCCTTGGGGTACGCCTTGGGACATGAGGACTATGGCTACACCTTC
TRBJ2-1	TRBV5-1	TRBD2	CASSLGLAGGNNEQFF	TGCGCCAGCAGCTTAGGACTAGCGGGGGGTAACAATGAGCAGTTCTTC
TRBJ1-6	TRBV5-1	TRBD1	CASSLALGQGLYSPLHF	TGCGCCAGCAGCTTGGCCTTAGGACAGGGGTTGTATTCACCCCTCCACTTT
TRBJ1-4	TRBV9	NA	CASSVATRVGGEKLFF	TGTGCCAGCAGCGTAGCTACAAGGGTAGGCGGGGAAAAACTGTTTTTT
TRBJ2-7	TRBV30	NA	CAWSEGTVPYEQYF	TGTGCCTGGAGTGAAGGGACGGTCCCCTACGAGCAGTACTTC